The T cell receptor (beta chain) described here comes from a study of monozygotic twins with inflammatory bowel disease. Germline assignment: CDR1 LGHDT and CDR2 YNNKEL (reference sequence). CDR3 length: 15 residues. From the 5' RACE reads, TCRdb lists one entry per CDR3 protein and no DNA. This sample's table reports approximately 160,000 distinct CDR3 sequences. This clonotype was sampled from a human donor with ulcerative colitis or Crohn's disease, or a healthy co-twin of an affected twin (not recorded which). The source material was blood. The chain employs TRBV3-1 and TRBJ2-3. The CDR3 reads CASSQDDIGTDTQYF.